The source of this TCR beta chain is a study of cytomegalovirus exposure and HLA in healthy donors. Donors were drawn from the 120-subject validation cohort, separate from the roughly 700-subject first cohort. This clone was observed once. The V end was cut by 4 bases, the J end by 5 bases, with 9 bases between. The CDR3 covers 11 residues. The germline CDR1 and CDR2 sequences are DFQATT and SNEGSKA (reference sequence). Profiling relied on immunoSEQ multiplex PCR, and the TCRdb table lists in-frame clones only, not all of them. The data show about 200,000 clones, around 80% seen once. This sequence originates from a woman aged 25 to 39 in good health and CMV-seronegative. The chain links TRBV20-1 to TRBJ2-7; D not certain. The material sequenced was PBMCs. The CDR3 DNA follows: TGCAGTGCTAACTCATACGACGAGCAGTACTTC. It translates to CSANSYDEQYF.